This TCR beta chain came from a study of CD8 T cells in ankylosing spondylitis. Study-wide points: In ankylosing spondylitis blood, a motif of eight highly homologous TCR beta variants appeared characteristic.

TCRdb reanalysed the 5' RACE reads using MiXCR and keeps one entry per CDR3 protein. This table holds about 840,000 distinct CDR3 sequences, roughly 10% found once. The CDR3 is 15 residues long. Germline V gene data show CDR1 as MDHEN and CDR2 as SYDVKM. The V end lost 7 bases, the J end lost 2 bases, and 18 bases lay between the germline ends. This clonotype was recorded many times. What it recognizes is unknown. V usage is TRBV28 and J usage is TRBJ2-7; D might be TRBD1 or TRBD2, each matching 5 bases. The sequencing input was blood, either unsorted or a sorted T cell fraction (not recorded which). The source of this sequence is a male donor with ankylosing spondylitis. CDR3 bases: TGTGCCAGCACCACTCCCGGGACCACTACCTACGAGCAGTACTTC. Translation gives CASTTPGTTTYEQYF.